This T cell receptor (beta chain) was identified during a study of blood T cell repertoires in COVID-19. Overall study: Samples representing acute and convalescent COVID-19 were sourced from the United States, Italy and Spain. In each case, the material was cDNA or gDNA derived from T cells, B-cell-depleted T cells, or PBMCs.

The CDR3 contains 13 residues. V lost 9 bases and J 3 bases, leaving 14 bases between the germline ends. CDR1 ENHRY and CDR2 SYGVKD come from the germline V gene. In the source study's methods: Nucleated cell number was recorded as an estimate derived from reference gene primer amplification. Some clones are missing from TCRdb's copy, which holds only in-frame ones; the method was immunoSEQ multiplex PCR. From that table come the V and J calls and clone size; the DNA was used to work out D and trimming. The sample contains tens of thousands of clones, roughly 87% of which appear only once. The rearrangement joins TRBV10-3 to TRBJ1-2, with D tentatively TRBD1 (6 bases). The clonotype comes from a human donor in a cohort sampled during active COVID-19. The sequenced sample consisted of peripheral blood. The CDR3 sequence is CAMGRGKDYGYTF. The CDR3 DNA is TGTGCCATGGGGAGGGGGAAGGACTATGGCTACACCTTC.